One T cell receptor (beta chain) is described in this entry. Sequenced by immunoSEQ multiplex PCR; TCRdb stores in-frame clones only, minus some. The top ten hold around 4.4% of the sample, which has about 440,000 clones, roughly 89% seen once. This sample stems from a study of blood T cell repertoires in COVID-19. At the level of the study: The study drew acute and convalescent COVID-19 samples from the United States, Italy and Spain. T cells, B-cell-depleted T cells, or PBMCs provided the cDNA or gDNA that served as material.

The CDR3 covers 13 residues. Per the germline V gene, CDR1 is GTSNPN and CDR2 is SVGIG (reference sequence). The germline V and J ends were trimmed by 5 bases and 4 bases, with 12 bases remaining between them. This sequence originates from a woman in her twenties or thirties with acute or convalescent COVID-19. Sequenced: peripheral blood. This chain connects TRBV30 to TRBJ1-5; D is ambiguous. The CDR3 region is CAWVTSRNQPQHF. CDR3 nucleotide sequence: TGTGCCTGGGTAACGTCGAGGAATCAGCCCCAGCATTTT. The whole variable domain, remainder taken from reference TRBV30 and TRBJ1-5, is SQTIHQWPATLVQPVGSPLSLECTVEGTSNPNLYWYRQAAGRGLQLLFYSVGIGQISSEVPQNLSASRPQDRQFILSSKKLLLSDSGFYLCAWVTSRNQPQHFGDGTRLSIL.